A selection of T cell receptor beta chains follows, all from one sample in a study of sequential checkpoint blockade in melanoma. The table came from immunoSEQ multiplex PCR; TCRdb's copy has only in-frame clones and leaves some out. The table has thousands of clones, roughly 30% seen once. This specimen consisted of tumor tissue (inferred from file names), obtained from a patient given nivolumab and ipilimumab in sequence. Source of these receptors: a human donor with melanoma. Both conserved end residues are part of each CDR3. D genes are given only for firm matches. The size field is filled for only some rows; it gives once, few, many or a size class.

size,J,V,D,CDR3,DNA
.,TRBJ2-1,TRBV5-1,TRBD2,CASSRVGTGGYNEQFF,TGCGCCAGCAGTCGAGTGGGGACGGGGGGCTACAATGAGCAGTTCTTC
.,TRBJ2-3,TRBV9,.,CASSETLVRSWDTQYF,TGTGCCAGCAGCGAGACCCTCGTCCGGTCATGGGATACGCAGTATTTT
.,TRBJ1-1,TRBV4-1,.,CASSQDMGALHTEAFF,TGCGCCAGCAGCCAAGATATGGGGGCTCTTCACACTGAAGCTTTCTTT
few,TRBJ2-4,TRBV6-8,TRBD1,CASSYSTGTGLSKNIQYF,TGTGCCAGCAGTTACAGTACTGGGACAGGGTTATCCAAAAACATTCAGTACTTC
.,TRBJ2-2,TRBV18,TRBD1,CASSPIGTGLTGELFF,TGTGCCAGCTCACCAATCGGGACAGGACTCACCGGGGAGCTGTTTTTT
many,TRBJ2-1,TRBV7-5,.,CASSGTSGTHLEQFF,TGTGCCAGCAGCGGGACTAGCGGGACACACTTGGAGCAGTTCTTC
.,TRBJ2-1,TRBV11-3,TRBD2,CASRHSTSGGNNEQFF,TGTGCCAGCAGACATAGTACTAGCGGGGGGAACAATGAGCAGTTCTTC
.,TRBJ2-7,TRBV4-1,TRBD2,CASSQDEREGLYEQYF,TGCGCCAGCAGCCAAGATGAGCGGGAGGGACTCTACGAGCAGTACTTC
.,TRBJ1-4,TRBV18,TRBD1,CASSYNGQGYEKLFF,TGTGCCAGCTCTTACAATGGACAGGGATATGAAAAACTGTTTTTT
.,TRBJ2-1,TRBV6-8,TRBD2,CASTLGLAGDNEQFF,TGTGCCAGCACTCTCGGACTAGCGGGAGACAATGAGCAGTTCTTC
.,TRBJ1-3,TRBV11-3,TRBD1,CASSRPGQTHSGNTIYF,TGTGCCAGCAGCCGCCCGGGACAGACTCACTCTGGAAACACCATATATTTT
few,TRBJ1-6,TRBV6-8,.,CATRPYNSPLHF,TGTGCCACCCGCCCCTATAATTCACCCCTCCACTTT
many,TRBJ1-6,TRBV2,TRBD1,CASSLTGQGIGPLHF,TGTGCCAGCAGCTTGACAGGACAGGGGATTGGACCCCTCCACTTT
.,TRBJ1-2,TRBV11-3,.,CASSLDGKRSNGYTF,TGTGCCAGCAGCTTAGATGGGAAAAGGTCTAATGGCTACACCTTC
few,TRBJ1-5,TRBV6-8,.,CASRDTGSNQPQHF,TGTGCCAGCAGGGATACAGGAAGCAATCAGCCCCAGCATTTT
.,TRBJ1-1,TRBV6-8,.,CASSLRPQNKNTEAFF,TGTGCCAGCAGTCTTCGGCCCCAAAACAAGAACACTGAAGCTTTCTTT
few,TRBJ2-1,TRBV9,.,CASSTGLDPLRQFF,TGTGCCAGCAGCACCGGACTGGATCCCTTGAGGCAGTTCTTC